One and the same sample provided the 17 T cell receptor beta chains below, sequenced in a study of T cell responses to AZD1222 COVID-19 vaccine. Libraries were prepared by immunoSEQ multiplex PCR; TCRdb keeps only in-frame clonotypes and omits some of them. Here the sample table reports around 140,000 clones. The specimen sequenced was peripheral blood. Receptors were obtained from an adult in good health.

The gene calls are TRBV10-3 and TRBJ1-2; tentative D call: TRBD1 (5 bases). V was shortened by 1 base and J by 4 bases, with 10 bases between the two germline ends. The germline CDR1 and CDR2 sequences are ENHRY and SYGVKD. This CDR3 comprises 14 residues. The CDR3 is CAISELSGGYGYTF. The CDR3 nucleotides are TGTGCCATCAGTGAGTTGTCGGGGGGCTATGGCTACACCTTC.

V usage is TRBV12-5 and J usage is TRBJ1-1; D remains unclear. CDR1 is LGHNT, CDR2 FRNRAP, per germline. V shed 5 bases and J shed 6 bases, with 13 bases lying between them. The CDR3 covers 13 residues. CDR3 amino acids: CASGASFSSEAFF. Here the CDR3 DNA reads TGTGCTAGTGGTGCTTCATTCTCCTCTGAAGCTTTCTTT.

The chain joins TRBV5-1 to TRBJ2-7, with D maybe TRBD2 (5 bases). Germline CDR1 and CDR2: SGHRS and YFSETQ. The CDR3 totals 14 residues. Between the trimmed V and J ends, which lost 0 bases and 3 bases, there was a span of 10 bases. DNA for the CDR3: TGCGCCAGCAGCTTGGACACACGGGGCTACGAGCAGTACTTC. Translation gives CASSLDTRGYEQYF.

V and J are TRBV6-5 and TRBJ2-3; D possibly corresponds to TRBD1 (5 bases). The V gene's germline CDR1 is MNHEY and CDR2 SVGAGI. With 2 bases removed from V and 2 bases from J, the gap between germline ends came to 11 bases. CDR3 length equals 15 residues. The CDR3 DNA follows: TGTGCCAGCAGTTACGTCAGGGCCTTCACAGATACGCAGTATTTT. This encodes CASSYVRAFTDTQYF.

The CDR3 protein is CASRPGPTSSGELFF. For the CDR3, the DNA is TGTGCCAGCAGACCGGGACCCACCTCATCCGGGGAGCTGTTTTTT. The chain is built from TRBV27 and TRBJ2-2; D could derive from TRBD1 or TRBD2 (5 bases each). The germline V and J ends were trimmed by 6 bases and 6 bases, with 17 bases remaining between them. The CDR3 is 15 amino acids. CDR1 MNHEY and CDR2 SMNVEV come from the germline V gene (reference sequence).

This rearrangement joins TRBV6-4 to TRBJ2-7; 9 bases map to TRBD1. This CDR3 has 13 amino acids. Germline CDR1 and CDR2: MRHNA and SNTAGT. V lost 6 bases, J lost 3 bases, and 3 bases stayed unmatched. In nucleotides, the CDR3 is TGTGCCAGCAGAGGACAGGGGTACTACGAGCAGTACTTC. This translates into CASRGQGYYEQYF.

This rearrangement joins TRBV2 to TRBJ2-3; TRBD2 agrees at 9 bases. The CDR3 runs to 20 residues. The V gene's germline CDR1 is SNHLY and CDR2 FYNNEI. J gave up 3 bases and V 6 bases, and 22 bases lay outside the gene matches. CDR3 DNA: TGTGCCAGCAGCGACGCTCTTAGGAGGGGCGGGGGGGCCGGAACAGATACGCAGTATTTT. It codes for CASSDALRRGGGAGTDTQYF.

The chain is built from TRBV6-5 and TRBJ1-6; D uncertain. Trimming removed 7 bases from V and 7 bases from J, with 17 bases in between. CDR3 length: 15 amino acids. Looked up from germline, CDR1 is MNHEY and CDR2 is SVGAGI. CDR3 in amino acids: CASMKLVLGNSPLHF. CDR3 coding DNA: TGTGCCAGCATGAAATTGGTCCTGGGAAATTCACCCCTCCACTTT.

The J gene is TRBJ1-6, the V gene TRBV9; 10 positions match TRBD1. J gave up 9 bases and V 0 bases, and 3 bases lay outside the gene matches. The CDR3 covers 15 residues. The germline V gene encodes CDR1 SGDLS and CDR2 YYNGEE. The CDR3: CASSVDGQGGSPLHF. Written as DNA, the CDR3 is TGTGCCAGCAGCGTAGATGGACAGGGGGGTTCACCCCTCCACTTT.

The chain's CDR3 is CASSYRGVGNTIYF. CDR3 nucleotides: TGTGCCAGTAGCTACAGGGGAGTGGGAAACACCATATATTTT. The chain couples TRBV19 to TRBJ1-3; 7 nucleotides match TRBD1. Looked up from germline, CDR1 is LNHDA and CDR2 is SQIVND (reference sequence). The CDR3 is 14 residues long. Losses at the gene ends were 6 bases for V and 4 bases for J; bases not matched to a gene: 6.

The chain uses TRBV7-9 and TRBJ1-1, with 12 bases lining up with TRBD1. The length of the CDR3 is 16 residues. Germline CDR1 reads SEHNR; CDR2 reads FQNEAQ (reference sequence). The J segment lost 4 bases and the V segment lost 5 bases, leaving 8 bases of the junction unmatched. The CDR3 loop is CASSLPTGQGATEAFF. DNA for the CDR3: TGTGCCAGCAGCCTTCCGACGGGACAGGGGGCCACTGAAGCTTTCTTT.

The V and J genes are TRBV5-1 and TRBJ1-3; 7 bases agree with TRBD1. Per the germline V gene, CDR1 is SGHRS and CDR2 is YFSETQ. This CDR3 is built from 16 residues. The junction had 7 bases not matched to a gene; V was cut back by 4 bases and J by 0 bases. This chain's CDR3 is CASSAGQANSGNTIYF. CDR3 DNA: TGCGCCAGCAGCGCCGGACAGGCGAACTCTGGAAACACCATATATTTT. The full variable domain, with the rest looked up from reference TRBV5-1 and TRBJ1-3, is KAGVTQTPRYLIKTRGQQVTLSCSPISGHRSVSWYQQTPGQGLQFLFEYFSETQRNKGNFPGRFSGRQFSNSRSEMNVSTLELGDSALYLCASSAGQANSGNTIYFGEGSWLTVV.

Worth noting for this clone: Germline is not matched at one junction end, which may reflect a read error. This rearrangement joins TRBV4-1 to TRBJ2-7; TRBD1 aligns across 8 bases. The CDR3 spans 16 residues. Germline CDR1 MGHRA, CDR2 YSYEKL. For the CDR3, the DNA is TGCGCCAGCAGCACCAATCAGGGGGCCGTGTCCTCCGAGCAGTACTTC. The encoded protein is CASSTNQGAVSSEQYF.

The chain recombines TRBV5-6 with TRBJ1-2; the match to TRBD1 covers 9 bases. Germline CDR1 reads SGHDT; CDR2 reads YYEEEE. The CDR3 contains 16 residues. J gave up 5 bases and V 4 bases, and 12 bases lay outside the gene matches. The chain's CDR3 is CASSVTGTGYEYGYTF. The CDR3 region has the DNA TGTGCCAGCAGCGTTACCGGGACAGGGTATGAGTATGGCTACACCTTC.

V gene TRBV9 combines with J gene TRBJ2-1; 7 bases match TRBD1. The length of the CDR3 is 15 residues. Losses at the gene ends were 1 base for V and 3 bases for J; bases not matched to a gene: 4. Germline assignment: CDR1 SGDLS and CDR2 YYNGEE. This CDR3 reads CASSVTGAGYNEQFF. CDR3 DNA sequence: TGTGCCAGCAGCGTAACAGGGGCCGGCTACAATGAGCAGTTCTTC.

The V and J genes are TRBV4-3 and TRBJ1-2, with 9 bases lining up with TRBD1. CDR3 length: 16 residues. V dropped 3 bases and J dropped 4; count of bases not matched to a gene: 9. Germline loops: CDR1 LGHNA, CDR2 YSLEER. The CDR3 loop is CASSQGTGTTSYGYTF. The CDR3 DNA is TGCGCCAGCAGCCAGGGGACAGGGACGACATCCTATGGCTACACCTTC.

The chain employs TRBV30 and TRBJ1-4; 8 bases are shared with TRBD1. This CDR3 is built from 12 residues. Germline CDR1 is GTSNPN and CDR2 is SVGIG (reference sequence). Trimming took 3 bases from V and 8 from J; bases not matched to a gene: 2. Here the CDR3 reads CAWSRTGEKLFF. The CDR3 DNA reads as TGTGCCTGGAGCAGGACAGGGGAAAAACTGTTTTTT.